The sequence of this TCR beta chain was determined in a study of shared clonotypes between healthy human individuals. Terminally differentiated effector memory CD45RA+ cells were excluded by CCR7 positive selection of CD45RO-negative cells. Researchers divided each subset's genomic DNA evenly across several immunoSEQ plates. Data came from immunoSEQ multiplex PCR; TCRdb stores just in-frame clones and leaves some out. The table shows 630,000 or so clones, with 95% to 98% occurring only once. V lost 6 bases and J lost 7; bases outside the gene matches: 14. The CDR3 has 17 amino acids. CDR1 SGHVS and CDR2 FQNEAQ come from the germline V gene.

The sample consisted of naive CD8+ T cells sorted from blood. The TCR sequence derives from a man aged 30 to 39 in good health. This chain uses TRBV7-8 with TRBJ2-3; 12 nucleotides match TRBD2. The CDR3 region is CASSNPLAGGGMNTQYF. CDR3 sequence (DNA): TGTGCCAGCAGTAATCCTCTAGCGGGAGGGGGCATGAATACGCAGTATTTT.